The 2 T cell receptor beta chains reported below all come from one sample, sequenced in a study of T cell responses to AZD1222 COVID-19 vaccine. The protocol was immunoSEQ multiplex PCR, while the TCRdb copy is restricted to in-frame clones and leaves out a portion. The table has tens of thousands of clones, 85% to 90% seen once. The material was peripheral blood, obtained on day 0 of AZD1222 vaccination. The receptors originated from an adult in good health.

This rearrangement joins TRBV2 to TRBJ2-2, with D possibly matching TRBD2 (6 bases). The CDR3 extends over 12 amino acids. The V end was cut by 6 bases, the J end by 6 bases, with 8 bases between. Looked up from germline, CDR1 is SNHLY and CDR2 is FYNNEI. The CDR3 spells CASRTGAGELFF. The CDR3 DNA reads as TGTGCCAGCAGGACGGGGGCCGGGGAGCTGTTTTTT.

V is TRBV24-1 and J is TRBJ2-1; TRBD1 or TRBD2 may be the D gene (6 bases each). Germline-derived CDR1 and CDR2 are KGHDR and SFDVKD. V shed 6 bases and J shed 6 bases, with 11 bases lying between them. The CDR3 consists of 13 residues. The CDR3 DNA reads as TGTGCCACCAGTAGGGGGGCGAGCAATGAGCAGTTCTTC. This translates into CATSRGASNEQFF.